The rows below give T cell receptor beta chains drawn from one sample of a study of blood T cell repertoires in COVID-19. TCRdb keeps only in-frame clones here, not all; method: immunoSEQ multiplex PCR. This sample has under 200,000 clones, with about four fifths found just once. The sample comprised peripheral blood. These receptors all stem from a woman aged 40 to 55 with COVID-19, enrolled during active disease. Each CDR3 is given with its conserved first and last residue. Each record gives: V gene, J gene, D gene, clone size, CDR3 protein, CDR3 DNA. D genes are given only for firm matches. Part of the rows lack a size; the others show once, few, many or a class for expanded clones.

v_call: TRBV7-9
j_call: TRBJ1-3
d_call: -
clone_size: -
cdr3_aa: CASSSRNSGNTIYF
cdr3_nt: TGTGCCAGCAGCTCCAGGAACTCTGGAAACACCATATATTTT

v_call: TRBV6-1
j_call: TRBJ1-1
d_call: -
clone_size: -
cdr3_aa: CASSEDEGSGTEAFF
cdr3_nt: TGTGCCAGCAGTGAAGATGAGGGTAGCGGAACTGAAGCTTTCTTT

v_call: TRBV7-2
j_call: TRBJ2-7
d_call: -
clone_size: -
cdr3_aa: CASSLIPGWDEQYF
cdr3_nt: TGTGCCAGCAGCTTGATCCCAGGCTGGGACGAGCAGTACTTC

v_call: TRBV7-2
j_call: TRBJ2-5
d_call: TRBD2
clone_size: -
cdr3_aa: CASSYYTGLAGKETQYF
cdr3_nt: TGTGCCAGCAGTTATTATACGGGACTAGCGGGGAAAGAGACCCAGTACTTC

v_call: TRBV7-6
j_call: TRBJ2-7
d_call: TRBD2
clone_size: once
cdr3_aa: CASSLTSGSHEQYF
cdr3_nt: TGTGCCAGCAGCTTAACTAGCGGGAGCCACGAGCAGTACTTC

v_call: TRBV5-1
j_call: TRBJ1-2
d_call: TRBD1
clone_size: -
cdr3_aa: CASSLDRAFNYGYTF
cdr3_nt: TGCGCCAGCAGCCTAGACAGGGCCTTTAACTATGGCTACACCTTC

v_call: TRBV5-1
j_call: TRBJ2-2
d_call: TRBD1
clone_size: -
cdr3_aa: CASSLTGQGNTGELFF
cdr3_nt: TGCGCCAGCAGCTTGACAGGACAGGGGAACACCGGGGAGCTGTTTTTT

v_call: TRBV15
j_call: TRBJ2-1
d_call: -
clone_size: -
cdr3_aa: CATSRVLQRDEQFF
cdr3_nt: TGTGCCACCAGCAGAGTTTTGCAGCGGGATGAGCAGTTCTTC

v_call: TRBV6-5
j_call: TRBJ1-5
d_call: TRBD1
clone_size: -
cdr3_aa: CASLEGARGNQPQHF
cdr3_nt: TGTGCCAGCCTAGAGGGGGCCAGGGGTAATCAGCCCCAGCATTTT

v_call: TRBV9
j_call: TRBJ2-7
d_call: TRBD1
clone_size: -
cdr3_aa: CASSPRQGAYEQYF
cdr3_nt: TGTGCCAGCAGCCCTAGACAGGGCGCCTACGAGCAGTACTTC

v_call: TRBV5-1
j_call: TRBJ2-7
d_call: TRBD2
clone_size: -
cdr3_aa: CASSFLAGSPHEQYF
cdr3_nt: TGCGCCAGCTCCTTCTTAGCGGGTTCCCCCCACGAGCAGTACTTC

v_call: TRBV30
j_call: TRBJ2-1
d_call: TRBD2
clone_size: once
cdr3_aa: CAWNLQTSQSEQFF
cdr3_nt: TGTGCCTGGAATTTACAGACTAGCCAGAGTGAGCAGTTCTTC

v_call: TRBV30
j_call: TRBJ2-7
d_call: TRBD2
clone_size: -
cdr3_aa: CAWSVQRGGGGEQYF
cdr3_nt: TGTGCCTGGAGTGTACAACGGGGGGGCGGGGGCGAGCAGTACTTC

v_call: TRBV6-4
j_call: TRBJ2-2
d_call: -
clone_size: -
cdr3_aa: CASSAPQSRSGELFF
cdr3_nt: TGTGCCAGCAGTGCCCCCCAGAGCCGGAGCGGGGAGCTGTTTTTT

v_call: TRBV2
j_call: TRBJ1-5
d_call: TRBD1
clone_size: -
cdr3_aa: CASRSTGGSQPQHF
cdr3_nt: TGTGCCAGCAGGAGTACAGGGGGCTCTCAGCCCCAGCATTTT

v_call: TRBV11-2
j_call: TRBJ2-1
d_call: TRBD2
clone_size: -
cdr3_aa: CASTPRLAGYNEQFF
cdr3_nt: TGTGCCAGCACACCTCGACTAGCGGGATACAATGAGCAGTTCTTC

v_call: TRBV7-2
j_call: TRBJ2-5
d_call: TRBD2
clone_size: -
cdr3_aa: CASSLSGSSGETQYF
cdr3_nt: TGTGCCAGCAGCTTAAGCGGGAGTAGCGGAGAGACCCAGTACTTC

v_call: TRBV18
j_call: TRBJ1-2
d_call: -
clone_size: -
cdr3_aa: CASSPSQGGYTF
cdr3_nt: TGTGCCAGCTCACCTAGCCAGGGCGGCTACACCTTC

v_call: TRBV2
j_call: TRBJ2-7
d_call: TRBD1
clone_size: -
cdr3_aa: CAILRDRLVGIYEQYF
cdr3_nt: TGTGCCATCCTCCGGGACAGACTCGTCGGTATCTACGAGCAGTACTTC

v_call: TRBV28
j_call: TRBJ1-1
d_call: TRBD1
clone_size: -
cdr3_aa: CASGGTGRTEAFF
cdr3_nt: TGTGCCAGCGGTGGGACAGGGAGGACTGAAGCTTTCTTT

v_call: TRBV28
j_call: TRBJ2-1
d_call: TRBD2
clone_size: -
cdr3_aa: CASSKFGTSGSNEQFF
cdr3_nt: TGTGCCAGCAGTAAATTCGGGACTAGCGGGTCTAATGAGCAGTTCTTC

v_call: TRBV23-1
j_call: TRBJ2-5
d_call: TRBD1
clone_size: -
cdr3_aa: CASSQSVSPFSAQGQETQYF
cdr3_nt: TGCGCCAGCAGTCAATCCGTCTCACCTTTTTCGGCACAGGGGCAAGAGACCCAGTACTTC

v_call: TRBV4-3
j_call: TRBJ1-4
d_call: TRBD1
clone_size: few
cdr3_aa: CASSQRTGYLEKLFF
cdr3_nt: TGCGCCAGCAGCCAGAGGACAGGGTATTTAGAAAAACTGTTTTTT

v_call: TRBV10-3
j_call: TRBJ2-6
d_call: TRBD1
clone_size: -
cdr3_aa: CAIRNNPDRAGANVLTF
cdr3_nt: TGTGCCATCAGGAACAATCCAGACAGGGCTGGGGCCAACGTCCTGACTTTC

v_call: TRBV7-2
j_call: TRBJ1-2
d_call: -
clone_size: -
cdr3_aa: CASSSRVLANGYTF
cdr3_nt: TGTGCCAGCAGCTCCAGGGTTCTCGCAAATGGCTACACCTTC

v_call: TRBV11-2
j_call: TRBJ1-4
d_call: -
clone_size: -
cdr3_aa: CASTEGTNEKLFF
cdr3_nt: TGTGCCAGCACGGAGGGAACTAATGAAAAACTGTTTTTT

v_call: TRBV27
j_call: TRBJ1-1
d_call: TRBD1
clone_size: -
cdr3_aa: CASSQSTGLMNTEAFF
cdr3_nt: TGTGCCAGCAGCCAATCGACAGGGCTGATGAACACTGAAGCTTTCTTT

v_call: TRBV5-1
j_call: TRBJ1-1
d_call: -
clone_size: -
cdr3_aa: CASSLEVGRAYTEAFF
cdr3_nt: TGCGCCAGCAGCTTGGAAGTCGGCAGGGCATACACTGAAGCTTTCTTT

v_call: TRBV7-7
j_call: TRBJ2-1
d_call: TRBD2
clone_size: -
cdr3_aa: CASSPLAGGRDEQFF
cdr3_nt: TGTGCCAGCAGCCCACTAGCGGGAGGGCGGGATGAGCAGTTCTTC

v_call: TRBV15
j_call: TRBJ2-3
d_call: -
clone_size: -
cdr3_aa: CATSSQGDTQYF
cdr3_nt: TGTGCCACCAGCAGCCAGGGGGATACGCAGTATTTT

v_call: TRBV5-1
j_call: TRBJ1-2
d_call: -
clone_size: -
cdr3_aa: CASSPTSGGSGYTF
cdr3_nt: TGCGCCAGCAGCCCGACCTCGGGGGGAAGCGGCTACACCTTC

v_call: TRBV19
j_call: TRBJ1-1
d_call: -
clone_size: once
cdr3_aa: CASSISRAGTEAFF
cdr3_nt: TGTGCCAGTAGTATTAGCAGGGCAGGCACTGAAGCTTTCTTT

v_call: TRBV19
j_call: TRBJ2-7
d_call: -
clone_size: few
cdr3_aa: CASSIATTSYEQYF
cdr3_nt: TGTGCCAGTAGTATCGCGACTACCTCCTACGAGCAGTACTTC

v_call: TRBV4-1
j_call: TRBJ2-3
d_call: TRBD2
clone_size: -
cdr3_aa: CASSSTGGSTDTQYF
cdr3_nt: TGCGCCAGCAGCTCCACGGGGGGGAGCACAGATACGCAGTATTTT

v_call: TRBV7-2
j_call: TRBJ1-2
d_call: TRBD1
clone_size: -
cdr3_aa: CASSVMISFGDRKTYGYTF
cdr3_nt: TGTGCCAGCAGCGTAATGATCTCGTTTGGGGACAGGAAGACCTATGGCTACACCTTC

v_call: TRBV9
j_call: TRBJ2-3
d_call: -
clone_size: -
cdr3_aa: CASSVGGSSTDTQYF
cdr3_nt: TGTGCCAGCAGCGTCGGCGGCTCTAGCACAGATACGCAGTATTTT

v_call: TRBV4-2
j_call: TRBJ1-2
d_call: -
clone_size: -
cdr3_aa: CASSHYWTVLNRNSSGYTF
cdr3_nt: TGTGCCAGCAGCCATTATTGGACAGTCTTGAACCGCAACTCCTCTGGCTACACCTTC

v_call: TRBV10-3
j_call: TRBJ1-5
d_call: -
clone_size: -
cdr3_aa: CAISEMRNQPQHF
cdr3_nt: TGTGCCATCAGTGAGATGCGGAATCAGCCCCAGCATTTT

v_call: TRBV6-5
j_call: TRBJ1-2
d_call: -
clone_size: -
cdr3_aa: CASSYTLRDGYTF
cdr3_nt: TGTGCCAGCAGTTACACCCTCAGGGATGGCTACACCTTC

v_call: TRBV11-2
j_call: TRBJ2-7
d_call: TRBD1
clone_size: -
cdr3_aa: CASSLDHLRDRRSYEQYF
cdr3_nt: TGTGCCAGCAGCTTAGATCACCTGAGGGACAGGCGCTCCTACGAGCAGTACTTC

v_call: TRBV29-1
j_call: TRBJ1-2
d_call: -
clone_size: -
cdr3_aa: CSVEGGLSYGYTF
cdr3_nt: TGCAGCGTTGAGGGGGGGCTCAGCTATGGCTACACCTTC

v_call: TRBV18
j_call: TRBJ2-1
d_call: TRBD2
clone_size: -
cdr3_aa: CASSPRTSGSDSEQFF
cdr3_nt: TGTGCCAGCTCACCTCGGACTAGCGGGAGCGATAGTGAGCAGTTCTTC

v_call: TRBV11-2
j_call: TRBJ1-2
d_call: -
clone_size: -
cdr3_aa: CASSLAVGEPYGYTF
cdr3_nt: TGTGCCAGCAGCTTAGCGGTGGGAGAACCCTATGGCTACACCTTC

v_call: TRBV27
j_call: TRBJ1-1
d_call: -
clone_size: -
cdr3_aa: CASKLGATEAFF
cdr3_nt: TGTGCCAGCAAATTAGGGGCCACTGAAGCTTTCTTT

v_call: TRBV18
j_call: TRBJ2-7
d_call: -
clone_size: -
cdr3_aa: CASSPRVLVDYEQYF
cdr3_nt: TGTGCCAGCTCCCCCCGGGTCCTAGTTGACTACGAGCAGTACTTC

v_call: TRBV27
j_call: TRBJ2-3
d_call: TRBD2
clone_size: -
cdr3_aa: CASSRLAGISTDTQYF
cdr3_nt: TGTGCCAGCAGTAGACTAGCGGGAATTAGCACAGATACGCAGTATTTT

v_call: TRBV19
j_call: TRBJ2-3
d_call: TRBD1
clone_size: -
cdr3_aa: CASRGTGFFTDTQYF
cdr3_nt: TGTGCCAGTAGAGGGACAGGATTTTTCACAGATACGCAGTATTTT

v_call: TRBV5-6
j_call: TRBJ2-5
d_call: -
clone_size: -
cdr3_aa: CASRIGRQTQYF
cdr3_nt: TGTGCCAGCAGAATTGGGAGGCAGACCCAGTACTTC

v_call: TRBV3-1/TRBV3-2
j_call: TRBJ2-2
d_call: -
clone_size: -
cdr3_aa: CASSLRGVSTGELFF
cdr3_nt: TGTGCCAGCAGCCTCCGCGGGGTGAGCACCGGGGAGCTGTTTTTT

v_call: TRBV2
j_call: TRBJ1-5
d_call: -
clone_size: -
cdr3_aa: CASSGGPYSNQPQHF
cdr3_nt: TGTGCCAGCAGTGGCGGGCCCTATAGCAATCAGCCCCAGCATTTT

v_call: TRBV24-1
j_call: TRBJ2-3
d_call: -
clone_size: -
cdr3_aa: CATSDHRGGQGEDTQYF
cdr3_nt: TGTGCCACCAGTGATCACCGGGGGGGACAGGGTGAAGATACGCAGTATTTT

v_call: TRBV6-5
j_call: TRBJ1-2
d_call: TRBD1
clone_size: -
cdr3_aa: CASSHGQDYGYTF
cdr3_nt: TGTGCCAGCTCTCACGGACAGGACTATGGCTACACCTTC

v_call: TRBV7-9
j_call: TRBJ2-5
d_call: -
clone_size: -
cdr3_aa: CASSLVLGQETQYF
cdr3_nt: TGTGCCAGCAGCTTAGTACTTGGGCAGGAGACCCAGTACTTC

v_call: TRBV13
j_call: TRBJ1-3
d_call: -
clone_size: -
cdr3_aa: CASSPGTLGNTIYF
cdr3_nt: TGTGCCAGCAGCCCGGGAACACTCGGAAACACCATATATTTT

v_call: TRBV2
j_call: TRBJ2-1
d_call: TRBD2
clone_size: -
cdr3_aa: CASSEGSGGRWQFF
cdr3_nt: TGTGCCAGCAGTGAAGGTAGCGGGGGACGATGGCAGTTCTTC

v_call: TRBV7-9
j_call: TRBJ1-2
d_call: TRBD1
clone_size: -
cdr3_aa: CASSFSGDRQNYGYTF
cdr3_nt: TGTGCCAGCAGCTTTAGTGGGGACAGGCAGAACTATGGCTACACCTTC

v_call: TRBV7-9
j_call: TRBJ2-5
d_call: TRBD1
clone_size: once
cdr3_aa: CASSPTGGSETQYF
cdr3_nt: TGTGCCAGCAGCCCCACAGGGGGCTCAGAGACCCAGTACTTC

v_call: TRBV7-2
j_call: TRBJ2-7
d_call: -
clone_size: -
cdr3_aa: CASSRTVGSYEQYF
cdr3_nt: TGTGCCAGCAGCCGGACAGTTGGATCCTACGAGCAGTACTTC

v_call: TRBV5-4
j_call: TRBJ2-3
d_call: TRBD2
clone_size: -
cdr3_aa: CASSLAERGSTDTQYF
cdr3_nt: TGTGCCAGCAGCTTGGCAGAGCGGGGGAGCACAGATACGCAGTATTTT

v_call: TRBV7-6
j_call: TRBJ2-5
d_call: -
clone_size: once
cdr3_aa: CASSLGLDSTTQETQYF
cdr3_nt: TGTGCCAGCAGCTTAGGGCTAGACAGTACTACCCAAGAGACCCAGTACTTC